One sample yielded the 29 T cell receptor beta chains listed below, sequenced in a study of identifying expanded T cells in peripheral blood. Produced via immunoSEQ multiplex PCR; TCRdb's table is partial and in-frame only. This sample has around 75,000 clones, with under 90% found just once. The source material was blood. The receptors were gathered from a person aged 18 to 75 in good health.

This clone was seen just once. In DNA, the CDR3 is TGTGCCAGCAGAGTGACAGGGGGTGAAGATACGCAGTATTTT. Amino acids: CASRVTGGEDTQYF. The V and J genes are TRBV11-3 and TRBJ2-3; 9 nucleotides line up with TRBD1. The CDR3 has 14 residues. After removal of 6 bases from V and 5 bases from J, the junction contained 6 bases not matched to a gene. Germline V gene sequence: CDR1 SGHNT, CDR2 YENEEA.

The CDR3 DNA reads TGTGCCAGCAGCTTTGCGGGACACCTCTACGAGCAGTACTTC. Translation: CASSFAGHLYEQYF. The genes are TRBV11-2 and TRBJ2-7; possibly TRBD1 or TRBD2 for D (6 bases each). This CDR3 contains 14 residues. Trimming stripped 3 bases from V and 3 bases from J, with 12 bases between. The germline CDR1 and CDR2 sequences are SGHAT and FQNNGV.

The rearrangement links TRBV7-2 to TRBJ1-3, with 11 nucleotides matching TRBD1. The CDR3 extends over 16 amino acids. The V segment lost 3 bases and the J segment 2 bases; nucleotides outside the gene matches: 3. Germline assignment: CDR1 SGHTA and CDR2 FQGNSA. CDR3 in DNA: TGTGCCAGCAGCTTTGGACAGGGGGCTGCTGGAAACACCATATATTTT. Amino acids: CASSFGQGAAGNTIYF.

This chain joins TRBV27 and TRBJ1-1; a possible D gene is TRBD1 (6 bases). The CDR3 extends over 16 amino acids. V was trimmed by 4 bases and J by 4 bases, leaving 19 bases between them. CDR1 MNHEY and CDR2 SMNVEV come from the germline V gene (reference sequence). In nucleotides, the CDR3 is TGTGCCAGCAGTTCCGACAGGTCCATCGGGAGCACTGAAGCTTTCTTT. It yields the protein CASSSDRSIGSTEAFF.

Worth noting for this clone: In the same sample, other DNA sequences code for this CDR3. The chain carries TRBV6-6 and TRBJ1-1, with a weak D call TRBD1 (6 bases). Germline CDR1 MNHNY, CDR2 SVGAGI (reference sequence). V gave up 7 bases and J gave up 0 bases, with 12 bases separating them. This CDR3 comprises 14 residues. As DNA, the CDR3 is TGTGCCAGCACCAGAGGGGGAGTGAACACTGAAGCTTTCTTT. It specifies CASTRGGVNTEAFF.

The CDR3 region has the DNA TGCGCCAGCGTCGGCGGGACTAAGTCCACAGATACGCAGTATTTT. Translation: CASVGGTKSTDTQYF. This rearrangement joins TRBV23-1 to TRBJ2-3; TRBD2 aligns across 7 bases. TRBV23-1 is an ORF for which the function is uncertain. The CDR3 is made up of 15 amino acids. V trimming: 8 bases; J trimming: 2 bases; junction bases outside the gene matches: 10.

The chain recombines TRBV10-1 with TRBJ2-3; D perhaps matches TRBD1 (6 bases). The CDR3 has 16 amino acids. Trimming cost V 3 bases and J 2 bases, with 15 bases left between them. CDR1 and CDR2 from the germline V gene are WNHNN and SYGVQD (reference sequence). The CDR3 nucleotides are TGCGCCAGCAGTGAAGTGGGGGCCGGAGTCACAGATACGCAGTATTTT. This encodes CASSEVGAGVTDTQYF.

The chain uses TRBV6-6 and TRBJ2-7, with D unresolved. The length of the CDR3 is 14 residues. Germline CDR1 MNHNY, CDR2 SVGAGI (reference sequence). Trimming cost V 4 bases and J 0 bases, with 10 bases left between them. CDR3 region: CASSSTPVSYEQYF. The CDR3 DNA sequence: TGTGCCAGCAGTTCCACGCCGGTCTCCTACGAGCAGTACTTC.

This chain connects TRBV7-2 to TRBJ2-1, with 13 nucleotides matching TRBD2. Trimming removed 5 bases from V and 10 bases from J; junction bases left unmatched: 8. The V gene's germline CDR1 is SGHTA and CDR2 FQGNSA. The CDR3 length is 15 residues. The CDR3 bases are TGTGCCAGCAGCACCACTAGCGGGAGGGCCAGGGAGCAGTTCTTC. Its protein is CASSTTSGRAREQFF.

CDR3 region: CASSNPPGHTSNEQFF. CDR3 coding DNA: TGTGCCAGCAGCAACCCGCCGGGACATACAAGCAATGAGCAGTTCTTC. The chain joins TRBV9 to TRBJ2-1; perhaps TRBD1 as D (6 bases). The germline gives CDR1 SGDLS, CDR2 YYNGEE. CDR3 length: 16 amino acids. Trimming cost V 4 bases and J 6 bases, with 20 bases left between them.

The gene calls are TRBV2 and TRBJ2-1, with D perhaps being TRBD1 or TRBD2 (5 bases each). Trimming took 5 bases from V and 2 from J, leaving 16 bases between them. CDR1 and CDR2 from the germline V gene are SNHLY and FYNNEI. The CDR3 is made up of 16 amino acids. CDR3 region: CASSFQGTGAYNEQFF. The CDR3 nucleotides are TGTGCCAGCAGTTTCCAGGGCACCGGGGCCTACAATGAGCAGTTCTTC.

V usage is TRBV18 and J usage is TRBJ1-6, with no clear D. The ends were cut back, 1 base at V and 2 bases at J, with 6 bases in the middle. The CDR3 sequence is 15 residues long. Germline V lookup: CDR1 KGHSH, CDR2 LQKENI. This chain's CDR3 is CASSPQGAYNSPLHF. The CDR3 DNA sequence: TGTGCCAGCTCACCACAGGGAGCCTATAATTCACCCCTCCACTTT.

The genes are TRBV6-1 and TRBJ2-3; 7 nucleotides align to TRBD2. CDR3 length: 13 residues. J gave up 5 bases and V 5 bases, and 4 bases lay outside the gene matches. Germline values: CDR1 MNHNS, CDR2 SASEGT. The CDR3: CASSRASGDTQYF. In nucleotides, the CDR3 is TGTGCCAGCAGTAGAGCTAGCGGAGATACGCAGTATTTT.

V gene TRBV11-2 combines with J gene TRBJ1-2; unclear D gene. Germline CDR1 reads SGHAT; CDR2 reads FQNNGV. V dropped 2 bases and J dropped 0 bases, with 7 bases sitting between them. The CDR3 is 14 residues long. For the CDR3, the DNA is TGTGCCAGCAGCTTACATATCACTAACTATGGCTACACCTTC. This translates into CASSLHITNYGYTF.

The chain uses TRBV21-1 and TRBJ2-2; the table assigns TRBD2, which was not confirmed against the DNA. TRBV21-1 represents a pseudogene. The CDR3 is 13 residues long. The CDR3 bases are TGTGCCAGCAGCAAAACTAGTCCCGGGGAGCTGTTTTTT. Its translation: CASSKTSPGELFF.

The chain links TRBV4-1 to TRBJ1-5; D unclear. The V gene lost 1 base and the J gene lost 4 bases, with 5 bases spanning the gap. There are 13 residues in the CDR3. Germline-derived CDR1 and CDR2 are MGHRA and YSYEKL. The CDR3 nucleotides read TGCGCCAGCAGCCAAGTGGGGAATCAGCCCCAGCATTTT. Protein: CASSQVGNQPQHF.

As regards this clone: Sequence at one end of the junction differs from germline and may be a read error. The genes are TRBV6-5 and TRBJ1-1, with no clear D. In germline, CDR1 is MNHEY, CDR2 SVGAGI. This CDR3 is 11 amino acids long. CDR3 nucleotide sequence: TGTGCCAGCAGTTCCGATGAGACCTACTACTTT. Protein: CASSSDETYYF.

The chain combines TRBV6-1 with TRBJ1-4, with D hard to call. The V end was cut by 8 bases, the J end by 2 bases, with 9 bases between. The V gene's germline CDR1 is MNHNS and CDR2 SASEGT. The CDR3 is 13 amino acids. The CDR3 sequence is CASEGRTNEKLFF. The CDR3 region has the DNA TGTGCCAGCGAGGGCCGGACTAATGAAAAACTGTTTTTT.

This sequence joins TRBV7-2 and TRBJ1-1, with no clear D. From germline, CDR1 is SGHTA and CDR2 FQGNSA. This CDR3 spans 15 amino acids. V was trimmed by 0 bases and J by 1 base, leaving 9 bases between them. The DNA of the CDR3 is TGTGCCAGCAGCTTAGCCGGGCCCCCGAACACTGAAGCTTTCTTT. Its protein product is CASSLAGPPNTEAFF.

The chain has TRBV11-2 and TRBJ2-3; 9 bases match TRBD1. The CDR3 length is 17 residues. V lost 6 bases and J lost 6; bases outside the gene matches: 16. CDR1 and CDR2 from the germline V gene are SGHAT and FQNNGV. Written as DNA, the CDR3 is TGTGCCAGCAGATATGGACAGGGGTCTTTTGGTTTGGATACGCAGTATTTT. Its protein product is CASRYGQGSFGLDTQYF.

The V call is TRBV30, the J call TRBJ1-3, with D uncertain. The length of the CDR3 is 11 residues. Germline V gene lookup returns CDR1 GTSNPN and CDR2 SVGIG (reference sequence). The germline V and J ends were trimmed by 3 bases and 0 bases, with 0 bases remaining between them. The CDR3 region is CAWSSGNTIYF. The CDR3, as DNA: TGTGCCTGGAGCTCTGGAAACACCATATATTTT.

This clone showed up just once. The chain uses TRBV7-2 and TRBJ2-5; D uncertain. This CDR3 contains 14 residues. CDR1 is SGHTA and CDR2 is FQGNSA in the germline V gene. The V end lost 1 base, the J end lost 1 base, and 7 bases lay between the germline ends. In DNA, the CDR3 is TGTGCCAGCAGCTTAGGACGGTTCCAAGAGACCCAGTACTTC. Encoded protein: CASSLGRFQETQYF.

This chain joins TRBV30 and TRBJ1-3; D gene uncertain. CDR1 and CDR2 (germline): GTSNPN, SVGIG (reference sequence). The CDR3 sequence is 14 residues long. V dropped 3 bases and J dropped 0 bases, with 9 bases sitting between them. The CDR3 coding sequence is TGTGCCTGGAGAAGGATTACCTCTGGAAACACCATATATTTT. Residues: CAWRRITSGNTIYF.

As to this clone: Germline and junction disagree at one end, which may indicate a read error. The J gene is TRBJ1-2, the V gene TRBV25-1; 7 nucleotides match TRBD1. Germline V gene data show CDR1 as MGHDK and CDR2 as SYGVNS. The CDR3 totals 12 residues. The chain's CDR3 is CASSSDRWGPLF. Written as DNA, the CDR3 is TGTGCCAGCAGCTCGGACAGGTGGGGCCCACTCTTC.

The genes are TRBV7-8 and TRBJ2-2, with 15 bases matching TRBD2. Losses at the gene ends were 4 bases for V and 5 bases for J; bases not matched to a gene: 14. This CDR3 region has 20 residues. Germline CDR1 and CDR2: SGHVS and FQNEAQ. CDR3 protein: CASSSRGAGTSGGQTGELFF. Written as DNA, the CDR3 is TGTGCCAGCAGCTCCAGGGGAGCCGGGACTAGCGGGGGGCAAACCGGGGAGCTGTTTTTT.

J is TRBJ2-7 and V is TRBV9; D possibly corresponds to TRBD2 (6 bases). The ends were cut back, 0 bases at V and 1 base at J, with 11 bases in the middle. The CDR3 runs 15 residues. Germline assignment: CDR1 SGDLS and CDR2 YYNGEE. The CDR3, as DNA: TGTGCCAGCAGCGTAGGGGCTAGCGTGTCCTACGAGCAGTACTTC. Residues: CASSVGASVSYEQYF.

Turning to this clone: Other DNA sequences of this sample code for an identical CDR3. The chain employs TRBV5-1 and TRBJ1-1, with D possibly being TRBD1 (5 bases). This CDR3 has 14 amino acids. Per the germline V gene, CDR1 is SGHRS and CDR2 is YFSETQ. V was clipped by 1 base and J by 3 bases, with 10 bases between them. CDR3 DNA: TGCGCCAGCAGCTTGAAAAGAGGGGACACTGAAGCTTTCTTT. It translates to CASSLKRGDTEAFF.

V usage is TRBV4-3 and J usage is TRBJ2-2, with 8 bases that match TRBD1. The CDR3 covers 15 residues. Trimming cost V 3 bases and J 9 bases; bases outside gene matches: 9. CDR1 is LGHNA, CDR2 YSLEER, per germline. The CDR3 region is CASSQEGQVVRELFF. The CDR3 DNA reads TGCGCCAGCAGCCAGGAGGGACAGGTGGTGCGGGAGCTGTTTTTT.

The chain combines TRBV29-1 with TRBJ2-5; a possible D gene is TRBD2 (6 bases). Trimming pared 7 bases from V and 2 bases from J, leaving 14 bases between. This CDR3 has 13 residues. The germline CDR1 and CDR2 sequences are SQVTM and ANQGSEA. The CDR3 loop is CSAMGSGQETQYF. CDR3 nucleotide sequence: TGCAGCGCCATGGGCAGCGGGCAAGAGACCCAGTACTTC.